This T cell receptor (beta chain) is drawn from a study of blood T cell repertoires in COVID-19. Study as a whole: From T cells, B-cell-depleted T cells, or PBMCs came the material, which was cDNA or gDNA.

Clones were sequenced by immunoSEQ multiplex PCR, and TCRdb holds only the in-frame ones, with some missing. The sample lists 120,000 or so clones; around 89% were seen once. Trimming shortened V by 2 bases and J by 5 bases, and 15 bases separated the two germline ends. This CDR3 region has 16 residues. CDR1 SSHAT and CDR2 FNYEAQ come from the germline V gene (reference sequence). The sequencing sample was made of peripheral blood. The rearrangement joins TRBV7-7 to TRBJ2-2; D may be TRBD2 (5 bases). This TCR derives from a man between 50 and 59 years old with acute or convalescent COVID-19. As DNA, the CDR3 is TGTGCCAGCAGCTTAAGCCCGGGAATGGGTACCGGGGAGCTGTTTTTT. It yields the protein CASSLSPGMGTGELFF.